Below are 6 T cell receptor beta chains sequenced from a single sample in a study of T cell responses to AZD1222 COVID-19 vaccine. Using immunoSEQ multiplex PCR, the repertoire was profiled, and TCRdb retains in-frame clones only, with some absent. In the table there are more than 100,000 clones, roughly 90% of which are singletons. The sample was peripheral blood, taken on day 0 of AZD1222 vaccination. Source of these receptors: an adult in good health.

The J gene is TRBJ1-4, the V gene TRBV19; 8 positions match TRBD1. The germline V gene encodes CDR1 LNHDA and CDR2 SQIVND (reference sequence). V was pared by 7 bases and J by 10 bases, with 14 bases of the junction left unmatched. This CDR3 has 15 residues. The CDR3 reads CASTTTPTGAGKLFF. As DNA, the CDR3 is TGTGCCAGTACCACGACGCCGACAGGGGCCGGAAAACTGTTTTTT.

In nucleotides, the CDR3 is TGTGCCAGCAGCTTAACGCCGAATTATTATCGTTGGCAAGCTAGTGAGTACGAGCAGTACTTC. Encoded protein: CASSLTPNYYRWQASEYEQYF. This sequence joins TRBV7-3 and TRBJ2-7; D gene ambiguous. The CDR3 length is 21 residues. CDR1 is SGHTA and CDR2 is FQGTGA in the germline V gene. The V end was cut by 0 bases, the J end by 4 bases, with 31 bases between.

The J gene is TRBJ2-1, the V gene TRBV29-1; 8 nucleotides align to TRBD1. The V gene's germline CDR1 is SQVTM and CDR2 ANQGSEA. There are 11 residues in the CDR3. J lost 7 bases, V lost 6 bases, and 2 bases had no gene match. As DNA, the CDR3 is TGCAGCGTGTACAGGGGGAATGAGCAGTTCTTC. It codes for CSVYRGNEQFF.

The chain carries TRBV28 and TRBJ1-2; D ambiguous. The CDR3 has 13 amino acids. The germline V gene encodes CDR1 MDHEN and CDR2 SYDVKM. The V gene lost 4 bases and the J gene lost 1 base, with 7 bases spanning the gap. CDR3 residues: CASSWGINYGYTF. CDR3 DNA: TGTGCCAGCAGTTGGGGTATTAACTATGGCTACACCTTC.

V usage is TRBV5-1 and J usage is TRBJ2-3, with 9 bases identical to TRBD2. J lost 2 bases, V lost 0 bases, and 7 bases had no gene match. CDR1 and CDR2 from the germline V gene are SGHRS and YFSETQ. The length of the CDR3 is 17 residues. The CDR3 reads CASSLVGSGGPTDTQYF. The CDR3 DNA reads TGCGCCAGCAGCTTGGTAGGGAGCGGGGGGCCCACAGATACGCAGTATTTT.

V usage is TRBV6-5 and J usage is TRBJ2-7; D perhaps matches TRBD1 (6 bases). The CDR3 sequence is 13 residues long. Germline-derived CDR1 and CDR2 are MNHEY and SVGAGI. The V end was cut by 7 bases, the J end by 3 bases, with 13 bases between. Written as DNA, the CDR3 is TGTGCCAGCACCATGACAGGCTTCTACGAGCAGTACTTC. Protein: CASTMTGFYEQYF.